The 11 T cell receptor beta chains below come from one sample, sequenced in a study of cytomegalovirus exposure and HLA in healthy donors. Primers for the PCR totalled 60 Vbeta and 13 Jbeta. Clones were sequenced by immunoSEQ multiplex PCR, and TCRdb holds only the in-frame ones, with some missing. Of about 140,000 clones listed, over 75% are singletons. The sequencing input was PBMCs. These receptors were collected from a woman between 50 and 59 years old in good health and CMV-seropositive.

This clone was seen a handful of times. The J gene is TRBJ2-1, the V gene TRBV5-1; unclear D gene. The germline V gene has CDR1 SGHRS and CDR2 YFSETQ. V shed 6 bases and J shed 2 bases, with 12 bases lying between them. This CDR3 has 14 amino acids. CDR3 DNA: TGCGCCAGCACCTTCGAGAACCCCTACAATGAGCAGTTCTTC. Its translation: CASTFENPYNEQFF.

This sequence joins TRBV6-5 and TRBJ1-4; D gene uncertain. The V and J ends lost 4 bases and 8 bases respectively, with 14 bases between them. The CDR3 sequence is 14 residues long. Germline CDR1 reads MNHEY; CDR2 reads SVGAGI. The CDR3 DNA is TGTGCCAGCAGTTCTCTAGCGGGAAGGGAAAAACTGTTTTTT. Translated, it gives CASSSLAGREKLFF.

V is TRBV30 and J is TRBJ1-3; D possibly corresponds to TRBD1 (5 bases). The CDR3 is 13 residues long. CDR1 is GTSNPN, CDR2 SVGIG, per germline (reference sequence). CDR3 DNA: TGTGCGGGGACTATGGGGGTTGGAAACACCATATATTTT. It is translated as CAGTMGVGNTIYF.

This chain joins TRBV7-8 and TRBJ2-7; 7 bases fit TRBD1. Germline CDR1 and CDR2: SGHVS and FQNEAQ. The CDR3 has 15 residues. Germline trimming cut 5 bases from V and 4 bases from J; bases unmatched to any gene: 11. CDR3 DNA sequence: TGTGCCAGCAGCCCTCCTCCGGGGACAGCTTACGAGCAGTACTTC. Residues: CASSPPPGTAYEQYF.

CDR3 sequence (DNA): TGTGCCAGCTCACCAGGGCCCGGGGAGCTGTTTTTT. This translates into CASSPGPGELFF. The gene calls are TRBV18 and TRBJ2-2; the D is unclear. The CDR3 consists of 12 residues. Germline values: CDR1 KGHSH, CDR2 LQKENI. The V and J ends lost 2 bases and 6 bases respectively, with 4 bases between them. The full variable domain, completed using reference TRBV18 and TRBJ2-2, is NAGVMQNPRHLVRRRGQEARLRCSPMKGHSHVYWYRQLPEEGLKFMVYLQKENIIDESGMPKERFSAEFPKEGPSILRIQQVVRGDSAAYFCASSPGPGELFFGEGSRLTVL.

The chain couples TRBV9 to TRBJ2-3; D call uncertain. Germline V gene sequence: CDR1 SGDLS, CDR2 YYNGEE. The CDR3 is 16 residues long. The V and J ends lost 4 bases and 0 bases respectively, with 15 bases between them. In nucleotides, the CDR3 is TGTGCCAGCAGCCCAGACGGTGGAGCTAGCACAGATACGCAGTATTTT. This sequence encodes CASSPDGGASTDTQYF.

The V call is TRBV5-1, the J call TRBJ2-2, with a tentative D call TRBD1 (6 bases). The ends were cut back, 0 bases at V and 7 bases at J, with 7 bases in the middle. From germline, CDR1 is SGHRS and CDR2 YFSETQ. The CDR3 sequence is 13 residues long. The CDR3 nucleotides read TGCGCCAGCAGCTTGGCCAGGGGCGGGGAGCTGTTTTTT. As protein: CASSLARGGELFF.

The chain combines TRBV5-5 with TRBJ1-2, with 7 bases that match TRBD1. V lost 4 bases to trimming and J lost 5 bases; unmatched junction nucleotides: 8. The length of the CDR3 is 14 residues. Germline CDR1 is SGHKS and CDR2 is YYEKEE (reference sequence). CDR3 coding DNA: TGTGCCAGCAGCCCCGGACAGGTTCTATATGGCTACACCTTC. Protein: CASSPGQVLYGYTF.

This rearrangement joins TRBV7-6 to TRBJ1-1, with D maybe TRBD1 (5 bases). Looked up from germline, CDR1 is SGHVS and CDR2 is FNYEAQ. The germline V and J ends were trimmed by 4 bases and 6 bases, with 24 bases remaining between them. This CDR3 comprises 17 residues. CDR3 in DNA: TGTGCCAGCAGCTCTGTACTAACACCGGGACTTTCCTCTGAAGCTTTCTTT. It is translated as CASSSVLTPGLSSEAFF. The complete variable domain, with remaining parts taken from reference TRBV7-6 and TRBJ1-1, reads GAGVSQSPRYKVTKRGQDVALRCDPISGHVSLYWYRQALGQGPEFLTYFNYEAQQDKSGLPNDRFSAERPEGSISTLTIQRTEQRDSAMYRCASSSVLTPGLSSEAFFGQGTRLTVV.

V and J are TRBV28 and TRBJ2-7; D might be TRBD1 (6 bases). The CDR3 has 14 residues. V was trimmed by 6 bases and J by 3 bases, leaving 15 bases between them. CDR1 and CDR2 from the germline V gene are MDHEN and SYDVKM. CDR3 in DNA: TGTGCCAGCAGAACCCCGGGACACATCTACGAGCAGTACTTC. Amino acid sequence: CASRTPGHIYEQYF.

This clone has a single count. The chain carries TRBV27 and TRBJ2-1; D possibly corresponds to TRBD1 (6 bases). Germline V gene sequence: CDR1 MNHEY, CDR2 SMNVEV (reference sequence). The CDR3 is 14 residues long. With 2 bases removed from V and 4 bases from J, the gap between germline ends came to 9 bases. CDR3 in amino acids: CASSLGQSYNEQFF. The DNA for the CDR3 is TGTGCCAGCAGTTTAGGACAGAGTTACAATGAGCAGTTCTTC.